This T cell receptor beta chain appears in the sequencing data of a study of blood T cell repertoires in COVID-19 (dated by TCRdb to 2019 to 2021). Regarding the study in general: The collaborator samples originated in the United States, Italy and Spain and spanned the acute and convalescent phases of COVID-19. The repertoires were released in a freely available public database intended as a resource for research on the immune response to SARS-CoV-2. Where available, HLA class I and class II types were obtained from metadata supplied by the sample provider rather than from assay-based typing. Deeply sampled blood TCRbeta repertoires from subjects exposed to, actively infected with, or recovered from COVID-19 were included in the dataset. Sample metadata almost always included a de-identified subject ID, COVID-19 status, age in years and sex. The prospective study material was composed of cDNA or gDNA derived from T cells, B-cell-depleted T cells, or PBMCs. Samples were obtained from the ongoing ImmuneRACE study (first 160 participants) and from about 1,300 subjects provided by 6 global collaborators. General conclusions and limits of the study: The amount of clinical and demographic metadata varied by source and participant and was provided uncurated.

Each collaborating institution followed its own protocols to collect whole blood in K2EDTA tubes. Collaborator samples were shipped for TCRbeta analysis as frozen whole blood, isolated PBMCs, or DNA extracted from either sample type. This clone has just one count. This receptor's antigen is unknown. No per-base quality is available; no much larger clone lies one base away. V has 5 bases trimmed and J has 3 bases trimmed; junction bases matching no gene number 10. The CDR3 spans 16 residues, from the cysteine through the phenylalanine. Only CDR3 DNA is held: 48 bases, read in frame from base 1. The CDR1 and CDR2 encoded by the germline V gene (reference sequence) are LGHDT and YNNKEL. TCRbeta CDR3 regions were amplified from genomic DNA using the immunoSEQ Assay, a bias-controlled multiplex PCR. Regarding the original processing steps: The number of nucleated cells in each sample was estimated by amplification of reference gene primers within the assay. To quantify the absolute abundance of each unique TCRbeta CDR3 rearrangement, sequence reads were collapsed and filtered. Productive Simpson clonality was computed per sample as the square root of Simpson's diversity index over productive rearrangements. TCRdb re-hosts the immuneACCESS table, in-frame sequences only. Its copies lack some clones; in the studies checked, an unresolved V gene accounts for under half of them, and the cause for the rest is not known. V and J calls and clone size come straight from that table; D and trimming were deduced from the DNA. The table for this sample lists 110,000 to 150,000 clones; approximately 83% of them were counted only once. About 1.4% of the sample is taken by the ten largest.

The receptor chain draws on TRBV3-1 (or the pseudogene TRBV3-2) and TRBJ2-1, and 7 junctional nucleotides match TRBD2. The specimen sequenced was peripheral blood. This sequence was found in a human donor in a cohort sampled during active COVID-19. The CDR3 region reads CASSFLSSGYYNEQFF. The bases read TGTGCCAGCAGCTTCCTTTCTAGCGGCTACTACAATGAGCAGTTCTTC.